A selection of T cell receptor beta chains follows, all from one sample in a study of T cells in Graves' hyperthyroidism and ophthalmopathy. Using its own MiXCR run on the multiplex PCR reads, TCRdb lists one record per CDR3 protein. Altogether hundreds of thousands of distinct CDR3 sequences are present, just under 20% being singletons, with the ten largest covering over 45%. The sample consisted of blood. Receptors were obtained from a man aged 40-49 years with Graves' ophthalmopathy. CDR3s leave out the opening cysteine and the closing phenylalanine or tryptophan. Fields, in order: clone size, V gene, J gene, CDR3 protein. Clone size appears in some rows only: once, few, many, or a class for an expanded clone.

>NA|TRBV7-3|TRBJ2-2
ASTPWATGELF
>many|TRBV20-1|TRBJ2-7
SALPPGTGIYEQY
>few|TRBV5-1|TRBJ2-7
ASSLDQNSYEQY
>many|TRBV7-9|TRBJ2-5
ASSFSGLAETQY
>many|TRBV6-2/TRBV6-3|TRBJ2-1
ASNGASGRNEQF
>NA|TRBV7-7|TRBJ2-5
ASSLVWTGGQETQY
>NA|TRBV15|TRBJ2-7
ATSRGGGISSYEQY
>NA|TRBV6-1|TRBJ1-1
ASSRQGQAEAF
>few|TRBV6-8|TRBJ1-4
ASLRRGSEKLF
>few|TRBV28|TRBJ2-7
ASSGGGLAGGREQY